This T cell receptor beta chain stems from a study of OX40 agonist ivuxolimab in advanced cancers. As for the study in general: Clinicians treated patients with ivuxolimab, an agonistic anti-OX40 (CD134) antibody. Allowance was made for prior anti-PD-1, anti-PD-L1 or anti-CTLA-4 therapy, and approximately 41% had some.

Assay: immunoSEQ multiplex PCR; the TCRdb copy retains only in-frame clones and omits some. The sample includes some 96,000 clones, 70% to 90% of them seen just once. CDR1 is LNHDA and CDR2 is SQIVND in the germline V gene (reference sequence). V shed 5 bases, J shed 6 bases, and the junction held 7 bases outside the gene matches. The CDR3 sequence is 14 residues long. V usage is TRBV19 and J usage is TRBJ2-1; 7 nucleotides line up with TRBD1. The source material was CD4+ or CD8+ T cells sorted from blood, sampled in a trial of the OX40 agonist ivuxolimab. This clonotype was obtained from an adult with an advanced solid tumor such as melanoma, head and neck, liver or kidney cancer. CDR3 in amino acids: CASSFGDRANEQFF. CDR3 sequence (DNA): TGTGCCAGTAGTTTTGGCGACAGGGCCAATGAGCAGTTCTTC.